This T cell receptor (beta chain) was identified during a study of shared clonotypes between healthy human individuals. Looking at the study overall: A couple of female and a few male donors aged 18 to 49 were enrolled.

Here immunoSEQ multiplex PCR was the method, and the copy in TCRdb shows in-frame clones only, minus some. The sample includes about 2 million clones, roughly 95% of them seen just once. The CDR3 runs 13 residues. Trimming pared 2 bases from V and 1 base from J, leaving 6 bases between. Germline loops: CDR1 SGHVS, CDR2 FNYEAQ. Terminally differentiated effector memory CD45RA+ cells were excluded by CCR7 positive selection of CD45RO-negative cells. Study donors comprised healthy, HIV-negative adults devoid of recent acute infection or vaccination. Study-wide results and limits: It was observed that approximately 5% of naive CD4 clonotypes were shared across a handful of donors. Rarefaction indicated that sorted-subset sequencing remained incomplete although depth was large.

Only one count was recorded for this clone. Its cognate antigen is unknown. The chain has TRBV7-6 and TRBJ2-7; no clear D. What was sequenced was naive CD8+ T cells sorted from blood. This sequence was found in a man aged 18 to 29 in good health. CDR3 bases: TGTGCCAGCAGCTTACCGGATTCCTACGAGCAGTACTTC. It encodes CASSLPDSYEQYF.